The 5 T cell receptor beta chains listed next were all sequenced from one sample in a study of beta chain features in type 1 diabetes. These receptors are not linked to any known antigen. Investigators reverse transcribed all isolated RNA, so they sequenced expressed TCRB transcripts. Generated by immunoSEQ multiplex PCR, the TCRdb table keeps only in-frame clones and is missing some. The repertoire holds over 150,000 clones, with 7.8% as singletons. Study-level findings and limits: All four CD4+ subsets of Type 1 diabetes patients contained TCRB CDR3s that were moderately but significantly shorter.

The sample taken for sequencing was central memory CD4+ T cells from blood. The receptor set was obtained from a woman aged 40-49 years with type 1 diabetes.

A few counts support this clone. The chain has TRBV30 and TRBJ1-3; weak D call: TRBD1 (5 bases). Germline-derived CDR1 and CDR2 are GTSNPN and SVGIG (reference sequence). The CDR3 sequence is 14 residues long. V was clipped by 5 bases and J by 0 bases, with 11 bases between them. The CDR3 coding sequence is TGTGCCTGGGGGGCCTTACGCTCTGGAAACACCATATATTTT. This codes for CAWGALRSGNTIYF.

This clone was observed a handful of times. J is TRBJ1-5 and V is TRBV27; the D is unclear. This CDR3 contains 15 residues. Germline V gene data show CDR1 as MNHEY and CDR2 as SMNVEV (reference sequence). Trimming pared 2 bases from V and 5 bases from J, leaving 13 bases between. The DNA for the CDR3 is TGTGCCAGCAGTTTACTATCAGGTGGTCATCAGCCCCAGCATTTT. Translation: CASSLLSGGHQPQHF.

The DNA of the CDR3 is TGTGCCAGCGGGGGACCACGGAGGGTAACGAACACCGGGGAGCTGTTTTTT. Translating it yields CASGGPRRVTNTGELFF. V is TRBV11-2 and J is TRBJ2-2, with D possibly being TRBD2 (6 bases). The CDR3 has 17 amino acids. V lost 8 bases, J lost 0 bases, and 19 bases lay in between. Germline CDR1 is SGHAT and CDR2 is FQNNGV.

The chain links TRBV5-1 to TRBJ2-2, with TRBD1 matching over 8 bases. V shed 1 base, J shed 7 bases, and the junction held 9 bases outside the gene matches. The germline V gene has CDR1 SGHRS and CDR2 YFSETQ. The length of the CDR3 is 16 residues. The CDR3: CASSLRPDRAIGELFF. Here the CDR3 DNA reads TGCGCCAGCAGCTTGAGGCCGGACAGGGCTATCGGGGAGCTGTTTTTT.

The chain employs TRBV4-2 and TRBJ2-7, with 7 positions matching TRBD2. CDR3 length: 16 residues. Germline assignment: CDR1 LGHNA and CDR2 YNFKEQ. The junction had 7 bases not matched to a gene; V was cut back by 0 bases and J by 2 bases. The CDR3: CASSQDAGSGAYEQYF. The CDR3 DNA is TGTGCCAGCAGCCAAGATGCTGGAAGCGGGGCCTACGAGCAGTACTTC.